These T cell receptor beta chains were read from a single sample in a study of metastatic and nonmetastatic thyroid tumors. From the PCR reads, TCRdb re-called clones with MiXCR. This table holds over 30,000 clones, approximately 15% found once. Sequenced: blood. Receptors were obtained from a male donor with papillary thyroid cancer or a benign thyroid nodule (not recorded which). Some clones in this sample may be carry-over from other donors' samples. The CDR3 runs from the conserved cysteine through the conserved F or W. A D gene is named only where the DNA matches it firmly. Not all rows give a size; the values are once, few, many and, for expanded clones, a class.

>.|15|many|TRBJ2-4|TRBV3-1
CASSLGAGIRAIQYF
TGTGCCAGCAGCCTGGGAGCTGGTATCAGGGCCATTCAGTACTTC
>.|14|many|TRBJ1-1|TRBV5-5
CASSSPYVGTEAFF
TGTGCCAGCAGCTCCCCCTACGTAGGCACTGAAGCTTTCTTT
>TRBD2|19|many|TRBJ2-7|TRBV4-2
CASSQGGGRGLAGVYEQYF
TGTGCCAGCAGCCAGGGGGGAGGCCGGGGACTAGCGGGAGTATACGAGCAGTACTTC
>TRBD2|14|many|TRBJ2-2|TRBV20-1
CSAFSGAAGGELFF
TGCAGTGCTTTTAGCGGGGCGGCTGGCGGGGAGCTGTTTTTT
>.|13|many|TRBJ1-1|TRBV6-5
CASSYPPPGEAFF
TGTGCCAGCAGTTACCCCCCCCCCGGAGAAGCTTTCTTT
>.|12|.|TRBJ2-2|TRBV6-2/TRBV6-3
CASSRLARQLFF
TGTGCCAGCAGTCGCCTGGCCCGGCAGCTGTTTTTT
>TRBD1|15|few|TRBJ1-4|TRBV6-1
CAIINTGQGYEKLFF
TGTGCCATCATTAACACGGGACAGGGTTACGAAAAACTGTTTTTT
>.|13|many|TRBJ1-4|TRBV7-8
CASSLGTNEKLFF
TGTGCCAGCAGCTTAGGAACTAATGAAAAACTGTTTTTT
>.|8|many|TRBJ2-1|TRBV20-1
CSATRGFF
TGCAGTGCAACTCGGGGGTTCTTC
>TRBD1|15|many|TRBJ1-1|TRBV4-1
CASRTLTGDDTEAFF
TGCGCCAGCAGAACCTTAACAGGGGATGACACTGAAGCTTTCTTT
>TRBD1|15|.|TRBJ2-7|TRBV20-1
CSGQHRGISSYEQYF
TGCAGTGGCCAACACAGGGGAATTAGTTCCTACGAGCAGTACTTC
>.|13|.|TRBJ2-7|TRBV28
CASSSTTFYEQYF
TGTGCCAGCAGCTCAACGACTTTCTACGAGCAGTACTTC
>.|13|.|TRBJ1-4|TRBV20-1
CSARVSGIEKLFF
TGCAGTGCTAGGGTTTCGGGAATCGAAAAACTGTTTTTT
>TRBD2|17|many|TRBJ2-1|TRBV7-9
CASSLAPQRGDYNEQFF
TGTGCCAGCAGCTTAGCGCCCCAGCGGGGTGACTACAATGAGCAGTTCTTC
>.|14|many|TRBJ2-1|TRBV3-1
CASSQVDGTNEQFF
TGTGCCAGCTCTCAAGTGGACGGGACTAATGAGCAGTTCTTC
>TRBD2|16|.|TRBJ2-1|TRBV11-2
CASSLGTSGTYNEQFF
TGTGCCAGCAGCTTAGGGACTAGCGGGACATACAATGAGCAGTTCTTC
>.|15|many|TRBJ2-3|TRBV20-1
CSARKEGFTTDTQYF
TGCAGTGCAAGAAAGGAGGGTTTTACCACAGATACGCAGTATTTT
>.|15|many|TRBJ1-2|TRBV6-6
CASSYLRTEGYGYTF
TGTGCCAGCAGTTACCTGCGGACGGAGGGATATGGCTACACCTTC
>.|13|many|TRBJ2-7|TRBV6-1
CAIRRRGSYEQYF
TGTGCCATACGGCGGAGGGGTTCGTACGAGCAGTACTTC
>TRBD2|15|many|TRBJ2-1|TRBV27
CASSIAGGPYNEQFF
TGTGCCAGTTCTATAGCGGGAGGACCTTACAATGAGCAGTTCTTC
>.|14|.|TRBJ2-5|TRBV7-3
CASSPEWREETQYF
TGTGCCAGCAGCCCAGAATGGAGAGAAGAGACCCAGTACTTC
>.|14|few|TRBJ1-3|TRBV6-5
CASRYRGSGNTTYF
TGTGCCAGCCGGTACCGCGGCTCTGGAAACACCACATATTTT
>.|12|many|TRBJ1-1|TRBV7-9
CASNLGNTEAFF
TGTGCCAGTAACTTGGGGAACACTGAAGCTTTCTTT
>TRBD1|14|.|TRBJ1-2|TRBV28
CARSLGTDKYGYTF
TGTGCCAGAAGTTTAGGGACAGACAAATATGGCTACACCTTC
>TRBD2|16|medium-sized|TRBJ2-1|TRBV12-3/TRBV12-4
CASSLLLAGGTNEQFF
TGTGCCAGCAGTCTCCTACTAGCGGGAGGGACCAATGAGCAGTTCTTC
>TRBD1|14|many|TRBJ2-7|TRBV7-2
CASSHDRGAYEQYF
TGTGCCAGCAGCCACGACAGGGGAGCCTACGAGCAGTACTTC
>.|13|many|TRBJ2-1|TRBV19
CASSIVDAPEQFF
TGTGCCAGTAGTATCGTTGACGCCCCGGAGCAGTTCTTC
>TRBD2|13|many|TRBJ2-3|TRBV6-1
CASTGGYTDTQYF
TGTGCCAGCACGGGAGGGTACACAGATACGCAGTATTTT
>.|14|.|TRBJ1-1|TRBV20-1
CSARDHLVGTEAFF
TGCAGTGCTAGAGACCATTTGGTAGGCACTGAAGCTTTCTTT
>.|14|many|TRBJ2-7|TRBV3-1
CASSSQLGAYEQYF
TGTGCCAGCAGCTCGCAATTGGGGGCCTACGAGCAGTACTTC
>.|13|many|TRBJ1-4|TRBV6-1
CASSRTRPEKLFF
TGTGCCAGCAGTCGAACCAGGCCGGAAAAACTGTTTTTT
>TRBD1|15|many|TRBJ2-7|TRBV6-6
CASSYRTGGWDEQYF
TGTGCCAGCAGTTACCGGACAGGGGGCTGGGACGAGCAGTACTTC
>.|12|many|TRBJ2-7|TRBV11-2
CASSLGAYEQYF
TGTGCCAGCAGCTTAGGGGCGTACGAGCAGTACTTC
>.|13|many|TRBJ2-5|TRBV18
CASSRTAQETQYF
TGTGCCAGCTCACGAACAGCTCAAGAGACCCAGTACTTC
>.|17|.|TRBJ2-5|TRBV6-5
CASSYRLSYPLEETQYF
TGTGCCAGCAGTTACAGGCTGAGCTACCCTTTGGAAGAGACCCAGTACTTC
>TRBD2|14|.|TRBJ2-7|TRBV2
CTSSDVAGGREQYF
TGTACCAGCAGTGATGTAGCGGGAGGTCGAGAGCAGTACTTC
>TRBD2|15|many|TRBJ2-7|TRBV18
CASSPKAGGPVEQYF
TGTGCCAGCTCACCGAAAGCGGGAGGGCCTGTAGAGCAGTACTTC
>TRBD2|17|many|TRBJ2-1|TRBV6-2/TRBV6-3
CASSRNPSSGSGNEQFF
TGTGCCAGCAGCCGAAACCCCAGTAGCGGGAGTGGCAATGAGCAGTTCTTC
>.|13|many|TRBJ2-7|TRBV24-1
CATSDFKAPEQYF
TGTGCCACCAGTGATTTTAAGGCCCCCGAGCAGTACTTC
>.|14|many|TRBJ1-2|TRBV20-1
CSARDKGRGYGYTF
TGCAGTGCTAGAGATAAAGGCAGGGGATATGGCTACACCTTC
>TRBD2|14|many|TRBJ2-3|TRBV5-1
CASNGGRGTDTQYF
TGCGCCAGCAATGGCGGGAGGGGCACAGATACGCAGTATTTT
>.|14|many|TRBJ1-1|TRBV19
CASSLRGLGTEAFF
TGTGCCAGTAGTCTACGGGGCCTGGGCACTGAAGCTTTCTTT
>TRBD1|14|many|TRBJ1-6|TRBV3-1
CASSQGTGDSPLHF
TGTGCCAGCAGCCAAGGGACAGGGGACTCACCCCTCCACTTT
>TRBD2|13|few|TRBJ2-1|TRBV6-2/TRBV6-3
CASSNSQREKQFF
TGTGCCAGCAGTAATTCTCAGCGGGAGAAGCAGTTCTTC
>TRBD2|16|many|TRBJ2-3|TRBV3-1
CASSQDVPGGGDTQYF
TGTGCCAGCAGCCAAGACGTACCGGGAGGGGGGGATACGCAGTATTTT
>.|15|once|TRBJ2-7|TRBV7-9
CASSPSALHSYDQYF
TGTGCCAGCAGCCCATCAGCCCTGCACTCCTACGATCAGTACTTC
>TRBD2|16|many|TRBJ2-2|TRBV7-2
CASSLRLAGPTGELFF
TGTGCCAGCAGCTTGAGGCTAGCGGGACCCACCGGGGAGCTGTTTTTT
>.|18|.|TRBJ2-7|TRBV28
CARSLTGREAFPSYEQYF
TGTGCCAGAAGCTTGACCGGGAGAGAGGCCTTTCCTTCCTACGAGCAGTACTTC
>.|14|many|TRBJ2-1|TRBV12-5
CASGFGSSYNEQFF
TGTGCTAGTGGTTTTGGGAGCTCCTACAATGAGCAGTTCTTC
>.|15|many|TRBJ1-1|TRBV19
CASTEWAQMNTEAFF
TGTGCCAGTACCGAGTGGGCACAGATGAACACTGAAGCTTTCTTT
>TRBD2|15|many|TRBJ2-7|TRBV27
CASSLGSGSSYEQYF
TGTGCCAGCAGTTTAGGTAGCGGGAGCTCCTACGAGCAGTACTTC
>.|13|many|TRBJ1-1|TRBV6-1
CASRGRHNTEAFF
TGTGCCAGTCGAGGACGGCACAACACTGAAGCTTTCTTT